The sequence of this TCR beta chain was determined in a study of CD8 T cells in ankylosing spondylitis. Each CDR3 protein is one row after TCRdb ran MiXCR on the 5' RACE reads. Among 200,000 to 300,000 distinct CDR3 sequences listed, approximately 24% were seen once. For this clonotype: This sequence may be a read error, since a much larger clone differs from it by one base.

Germline values: CDR1 MNHEY, CDR2 SVGAGI. The V gene lost 2 bases and the J gene lost 3 bases, with 8 bases spanning the gap. This CDR3 region has 14 residues. This clonotype was sampled from a male donor with ankylosing spondylitis or in good health (not recorded which). Sequencing used blood, either unsorted or a sorted T cell fraction (not recorded which). The genes are TRBV6-5 and TRBJ1-5; a possible D gene is TRBD1 (6 bases). The CDR3 DNA reads TGTGCCAGCAGTTACGGACAGTTCAATCAGCCCCAGCATTTT. Translation gives CASSYGQFNQPQHF.